The 7 T cell receptor beta chains presented below share a single source sample, sequenced in a study of shared clonotypes between healthy human individuals. The assay was immunoSEQ multiplex PCR, and TCRdb's table has in-frame clones only and misses some. Among about 1.5 million clones listed, 95% to 97% were seen once. The sample taken for sequencing was naive CD4+ T cells sorted from blood. Subset described: CD45RA+ positively selected. The receptors shown here come from a man aged 30 to 39 in good health.

CDR3 in DNA: TGTGCCAGCAGCCGACAGGGGGCCACCTACGAGCAGTACTTC. Protein product: CASSRQGATYEQYF. The chain uses TRBV6-5 and TRBJ2-7; TRBD1 aligns across 10 bases. Germline-derived CDR1 and CDR2 are MNHEY and SVGAGI. This CDR3 comprises 14 residues. The V segment lost 6 bases and the J segment 2 bases; nucleotides outside the gene matches: 4.

This chain connects TRBV28 to TRBJ1-2, with D unresolved. The CDR3 runs 15 residues. CDR1 and CDR2 from the germline V gene are MDHEN and SYDVKM. The V gene lost 3 bases and the J gene lost 4 bases, with 15 bases spanning the gap. CDR3 bases: TGTGCCAGCAGTTTGGGTGGACCTTACCTCTATGGCTACACCTTC. Translated: CASSLGGPYLYGYTF.

This clone was picked up one time. The V and J genes are TRBV30 and TRBJ2-1; TRBD2 aligns across 10 bases. Germline CDR1 GTSNPN, CDR2 SVGIG (reference sequence). V lost 5 bases to trimming and J lost 2 bases; unmatched junction nucleotides: 18. This CDR3 is 19 amino acids long. CDR3: CAWSYWLAGVRGTYNEQFF. CDR3 DNA: TGTGCCTGGTCCTATTGGCTAGCGGGAGTTCGTGGGACCTACAATGAGCAGTTCTTC.

The CDR3 loop is CASSMGVQPQHF. The CDR3 coding sequence is TGTGCCAGTAGTATGGGAGTCCAGCCCCAGCATTTT. The chain has TRBV19 and TRBJ1-5; D unresolved. The germline gives CDR1 LNHDA, CDR2 SQIVND (reference sequence). V lost 3 bases, J lost 7 bases, and 7 bases lay in between. The CDR3 has 12 amino acids.

The J gene is TRBJ1-2, the V gene TRBV6-1, with a tentative D call TRBD1 (6 bases). CDR3 length: 14 residues. CDR1 is MNHNS, CDR2 SASEGT, per germline. The V end lost 8 bases, the J end lost 7 bases, and 20 bases lay between the germline ends. For the CDR3, the DNA is TGTGCCAGCCTCCCGCGACCCGGGACATCTGGCTACACCTTC. This encodes CASLPRPGTSGYTF.

This CDR3 is CASSLASAGGTYEQYF. The CDR3 DNA reads as TGTGCCAGCAGTTTGGCTAGCGCGGGGGGAACCTACGAGCAGTACTTC. The chain recombines TRBV28 with TRBJ2-7; 8 nucleotides match TRBD2. The V gene's germline CDR1 is MDHEN and CDR2 SYDVKM. The CDR3 consists of 16 residues. Losses at the gene ends were 3 bases for V and 2 bases for J; bases not matched to a gene: 9.

V and J are TRBV7-8 and TRBJ2-1; D uncertain. The CDR3 covers 17 residues. Germline values: CDR1 SGHVS, CDR2 FQNEAQ. The V end was cut by 0 bases, the J end by 9 bases, with 21 bases between. CDR3 residues: CASSLATTPYPDGEQFF. Written as DNA, the CDR3 is TGTGCCAGCAGCTTAGCGACAACACCATACCCAGACGGTGAGCAGTTCTTC.